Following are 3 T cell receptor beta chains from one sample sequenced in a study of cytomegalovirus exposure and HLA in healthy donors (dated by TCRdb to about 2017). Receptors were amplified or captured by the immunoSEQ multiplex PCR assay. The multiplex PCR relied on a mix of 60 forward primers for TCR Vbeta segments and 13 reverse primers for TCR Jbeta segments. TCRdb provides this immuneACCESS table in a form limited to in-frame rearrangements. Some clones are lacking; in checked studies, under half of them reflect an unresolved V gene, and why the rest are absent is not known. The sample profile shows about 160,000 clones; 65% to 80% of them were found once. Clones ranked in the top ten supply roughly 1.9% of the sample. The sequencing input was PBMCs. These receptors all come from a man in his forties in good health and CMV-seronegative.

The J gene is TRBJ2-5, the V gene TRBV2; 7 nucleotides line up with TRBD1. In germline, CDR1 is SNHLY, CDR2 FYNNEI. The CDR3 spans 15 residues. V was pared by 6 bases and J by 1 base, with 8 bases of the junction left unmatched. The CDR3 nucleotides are TGTGCCAGCAGCAAAGACAGGGTGGGCCAAGAGACCCAGTACTTC. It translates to CASSKDRVGQETQYF.

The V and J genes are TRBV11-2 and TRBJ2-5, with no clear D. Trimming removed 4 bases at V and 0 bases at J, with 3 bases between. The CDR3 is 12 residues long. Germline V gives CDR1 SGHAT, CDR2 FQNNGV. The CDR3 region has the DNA TGTGCCAGCAGCTCCAACCAAGAGACCCAGTACTTC. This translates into CASSSNQETQYF.

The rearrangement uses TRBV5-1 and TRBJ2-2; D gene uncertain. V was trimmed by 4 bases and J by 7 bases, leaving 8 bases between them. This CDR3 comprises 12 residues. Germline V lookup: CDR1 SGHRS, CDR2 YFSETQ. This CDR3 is CASSQPGGELFF. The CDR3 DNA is TGCGCCAGCAGCCAGCCGGGCGGGGAGCTGTTTTTT.